This TCR beta chain appears in the sequencing data of a study of blood T cells in healthy people across ages. A second PCR, run for roughly 7 to 12 cycles, used a sample-barcoded 5' primer plus a J-beta primer mix. TCRdb passed the 5' RACE reads through MiXCR, listing each CDR3 protein once. The top ten clones hold approximately 30% of a sample with roughly 830,000 distinct CDR3 sequences, 55% to 65% of them seen once. In germline, CDR1 is DFQATT, CDR2 SNEGSKA (reference sequence). This CDR3 is 15 amino acids long. V lost 3 bases, J lost 6 bases, and 19 bases lay in between. The rearrangement uses TRBV20-1 and TRBJ2-3; D is undetermined. The sequence derives from a man aged 25-40 years in good health. Source material: blood. CDR3 amino acids: CSARPPGKNWDTQYF. For the CDR3, the DNA is TGCAGTGCTAGGCCCCCAGGAAAGAATTGGGATACGCAGTATTTT.